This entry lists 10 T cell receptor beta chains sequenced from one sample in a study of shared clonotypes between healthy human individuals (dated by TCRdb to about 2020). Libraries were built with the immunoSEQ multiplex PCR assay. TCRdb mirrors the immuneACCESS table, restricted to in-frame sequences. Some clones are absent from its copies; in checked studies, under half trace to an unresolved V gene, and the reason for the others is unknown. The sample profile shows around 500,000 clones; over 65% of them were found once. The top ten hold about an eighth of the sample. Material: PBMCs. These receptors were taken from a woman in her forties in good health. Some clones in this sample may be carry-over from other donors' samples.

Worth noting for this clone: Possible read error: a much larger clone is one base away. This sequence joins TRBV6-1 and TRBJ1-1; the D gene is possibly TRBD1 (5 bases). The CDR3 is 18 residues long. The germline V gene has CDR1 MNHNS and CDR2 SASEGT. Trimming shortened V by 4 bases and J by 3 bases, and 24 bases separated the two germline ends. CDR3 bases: TGTGCCAGCAGTGGAATCTCCAGGGTTTTAGCTCGGGACACTGAAGCTTTCTTT. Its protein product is CASSGISRVLARDTEAFF.

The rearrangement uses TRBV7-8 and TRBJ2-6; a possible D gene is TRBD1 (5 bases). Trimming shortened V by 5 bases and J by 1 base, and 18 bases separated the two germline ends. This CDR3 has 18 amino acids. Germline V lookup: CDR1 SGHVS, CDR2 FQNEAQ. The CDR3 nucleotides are TGTGCCAGCAGCCCCCATTTCTCACCAGGGTCTGGGGCCAACGTCCTGACTTTC. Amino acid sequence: CASSPHFSPGSGANVLTF. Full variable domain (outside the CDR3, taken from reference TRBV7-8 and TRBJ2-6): GAGVSQSPRYKVAKRGQDVALRCDPISGHVSLFWYQQALGQGPEFLTYFQNEAQLDKSGLPSDRFFAERPEGSVSTLKIQRTQQEDSAVYLCASSPHFSPGSGANVLTFGAGSRLTVL.

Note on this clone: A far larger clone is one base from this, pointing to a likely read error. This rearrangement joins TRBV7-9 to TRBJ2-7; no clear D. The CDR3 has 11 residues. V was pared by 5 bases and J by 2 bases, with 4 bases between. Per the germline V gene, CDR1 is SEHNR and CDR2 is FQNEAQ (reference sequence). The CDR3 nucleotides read TGTGCCAGCAGCGGGACCTACGAGCAGTACTTC. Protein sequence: CASSGTYEQYF.

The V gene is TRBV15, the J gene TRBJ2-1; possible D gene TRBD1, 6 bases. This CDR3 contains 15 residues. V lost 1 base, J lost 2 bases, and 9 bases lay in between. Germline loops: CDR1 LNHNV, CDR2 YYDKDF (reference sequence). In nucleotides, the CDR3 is TGTGCCACCAGCAGAGGTGGGACAACCTACAATGAGCAGTTCTTC. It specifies CATSRGGTTYNEQFF.

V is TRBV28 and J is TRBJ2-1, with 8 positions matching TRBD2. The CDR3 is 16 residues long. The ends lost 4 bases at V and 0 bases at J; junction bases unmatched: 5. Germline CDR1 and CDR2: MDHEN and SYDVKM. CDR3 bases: TGTGCCAGCAGTTCCTCAAGCGGGAGCTCCTACAATGAGCAGTTCTTC. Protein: CASSSSSGSSYNEQFF. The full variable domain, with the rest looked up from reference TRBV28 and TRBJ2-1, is DVKVTQSSRYLVKRTGEKVFLECVQDMDHENMFWYRQDPGLGLRLIYFSYDVKMKEKGDIPEGYSVSREKKERFSLILESASTNQTSMYLCASSSSSGSSYNEQFFGPGTRLTVL.

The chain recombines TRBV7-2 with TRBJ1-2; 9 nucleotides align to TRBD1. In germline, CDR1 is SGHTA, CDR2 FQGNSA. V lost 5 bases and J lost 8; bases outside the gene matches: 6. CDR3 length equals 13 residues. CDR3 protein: CASSLRQGGGYTF. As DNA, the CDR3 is TGTGCCAGCAGCCTACGACAGGGGGGAGGCTACACCTTC.

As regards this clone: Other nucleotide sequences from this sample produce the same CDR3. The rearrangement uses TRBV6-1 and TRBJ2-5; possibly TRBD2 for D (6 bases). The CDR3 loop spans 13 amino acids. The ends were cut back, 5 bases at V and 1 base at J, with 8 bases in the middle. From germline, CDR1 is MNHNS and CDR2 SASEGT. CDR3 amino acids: CASSRDSQETQYF. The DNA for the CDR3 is TGTGCCAGCAGTCGGGACTCCCAAGAGACCCAGTACTTC.

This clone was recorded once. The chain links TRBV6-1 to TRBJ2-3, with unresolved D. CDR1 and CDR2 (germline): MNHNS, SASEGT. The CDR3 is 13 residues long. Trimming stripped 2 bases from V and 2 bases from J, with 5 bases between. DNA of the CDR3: TGTGCCAGCAGTGAATACTTCACAGATACGCAGTATTTT. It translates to CASSEYFTDTQYF.

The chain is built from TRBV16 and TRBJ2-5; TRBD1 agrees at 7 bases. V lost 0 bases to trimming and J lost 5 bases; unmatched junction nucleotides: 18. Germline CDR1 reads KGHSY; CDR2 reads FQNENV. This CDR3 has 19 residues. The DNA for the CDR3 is TGTGCCAGCAGCCAATCGGAAGACGAAAGGGGGCCCCCCGGGGAGACCCAGTACTTC. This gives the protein CASSQSEDERGPPGETQYF.

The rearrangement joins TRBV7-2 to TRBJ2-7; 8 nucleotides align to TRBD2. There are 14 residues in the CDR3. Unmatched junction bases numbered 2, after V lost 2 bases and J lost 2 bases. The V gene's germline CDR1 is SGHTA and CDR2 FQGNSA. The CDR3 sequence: CASSLREGPYEQYF. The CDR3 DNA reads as TGTGCCAGCAGCTTACGGGAGGGGCCCTACGAGCAGTACTTC.